The rows below give T cell receptor beta chains drawn from one sample of a study of blood T cell repertoires in COVID-19. TCRdb keeps only in-frame clones here, not all; method: immunoSEQ multiplex PCR. The table records roughly 11,000 clones, around 82% of them present only once. Sequenced input: peripheral blood. These receptors were collected from a human donor in a cohort sampled during active COVID-19. CDR3s include the opening cysteine and the closing phenylalanine or tryptophan. Each record gives: clone size, V gene, D gene, J gene, CDR3 protein, CDR3 DNA. A D gene is named only where the DNA matches it firmly. Clone size appears in some rows only: once, few, many, or a class for an expanded clone.

abundance: .; v_gene: TRBV6-6; d_gene: .; j_gene: TRBJ1-2; CDR3aa: CASSYGRVAGYTF; CDR3nt: TGTGCCAGCAGTTACGGCAGGGTGGCTGGCTACACCTTC
abundance: .; v_gene: TRBV4-1; d_gene: TRBD2; j_gene: TRBJ2-4; CDR3aa: CASSLSKVASGDLAKNIQYF; CDR3nt: TGCGCCAGCAGCCTCTCAAAGGTGGCTAGCGGGGACCTAGCCAAAAACATTCAGTACTTC
abundance: few; v_gene: TRBV27; d_gene: .; j_gene: TRBJ1-1; CDR3aa: CASSLALRTEAFF; CDR3nt: TGTGCCAGCAGTTTAGCGTTGCGCACTGAAGCTTTCTTT
abundance: few; v_gene: TRBV4-3; d_gene: .; j_gene: TRBJ1-6; CDR3aa: CASSQDLGGPLSPLHF; CDR3nt: TGCGCCAGCAGCCAAGATTTGGGGGGGCCTCTGTCACCCCTCCACTTT
abundance: .; v_gene: TRBV2; d_gene: .; j_gene: TRBJ1-5; CDR3aa: CASKGREGGNQPQHF; CDR3nt: TGTGCCAGCAAGGGCAGGGAGGGGGGCAATCAGCCCCAGCATTTT
abundance: .; v_gene: TRBV7-9; d_gene: TRBD1; j_gene: TRBJ1-6; CDR3aa: CASSVDRNSPLHF; CDR3nt: TGTGCCAGCAGCGTGGACAGGAATTCACCCCTCCACTTT
abundance: .; v_gene: TRBV6-2/TRBV6-3; d_gene: .; j_gene: TRBJ2-3; CDR3aa: CASSYLAYTQYF; CDR3nt: TGTGCCAGCAGTTACCTAGCCTATACGCAGTATTTT
abundance: .; v_gene: TRBV6-6; d_gene: .; j_gene: TRBJ1-2; CDR3aa: CASSSRSGAIYGYTF; CDR3nt: TGTGCCAGCAGTTCCCGAAGCGGGGCCATTTATGGCTACACCTTC
abundance: once; v_gene: TRBV29-1; d_gene: .; j_gene: TRBJ1-6; CDR3aa: CSVATSYNSPLHF; CDR3nt: TGCAGCGTTGCGACAAGTTATAATTCACCCCTCCACTTT
abundance: .; v_gene: TRBV7-9; d_gene: TRBD1; j_gene: TRBJ1-6; CDR3aa: CATQQPGTAKDSPLHF; CDR3nt: TGTGCCACCCAACAACCCGGGACAGCAAAGGACTCACCCCTCCACTTT
abundance: .; v_gene: TRBV18; d_gene: TRBD1; j_gene: TRBJ1-2; CDR3aa: CASSPLGTDYGYTF; CDR3nt: TGTGCCAGCTCACCTCTTGGGACAGACTATGGCTACACCTTC
abundance: .; v_gene: TRBV7-9; d_gene: TRBD1; j_gene: TRBJ1-4; CDR3aa: CASSLLGQGGEKLFF; CDR3nt: TGTGCCAGCAGCTTACTAGGACAGGGCGGTGAAAAACTGTTTTTT
abundance: .; v_gene: TRBV2; d_gene: TRBD2; j_gene: TRBJ2-1; CDR3aa: CASSGIAGILDEQFF; CDR3nt: TGTGCCAGCAGTGGGATAGCGGGGATCCTCGATGAGCAGTTCTTC
abundance: .; v_gene: TRBV19; d_gene: TRBD1; j_gene: TRBJ1-1; CDR3aa: CASSPRGQGRRSFF; CDR3nt: TGTGCCAGTAGTCCCAGGGGACAGGGCCGGCGGTCTTTCTTT
abundance: .; v_gene: TRBV7-9; d_gene: .; j_gene: TRBJ2-5; CDR3aa: CASNRGGETQYF; CDR3nt: TGTGCCAGCAACCGGGGTGGAGAGACCCAGTACTTC